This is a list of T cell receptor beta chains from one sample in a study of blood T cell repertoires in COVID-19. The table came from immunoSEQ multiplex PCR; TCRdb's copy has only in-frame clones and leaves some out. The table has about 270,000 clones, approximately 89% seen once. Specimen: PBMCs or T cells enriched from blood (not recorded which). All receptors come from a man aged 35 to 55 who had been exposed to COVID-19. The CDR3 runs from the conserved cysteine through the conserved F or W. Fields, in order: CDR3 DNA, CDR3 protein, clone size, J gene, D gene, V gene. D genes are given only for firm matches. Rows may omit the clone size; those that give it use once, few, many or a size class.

DNA: TGTGCCAGCAGTTTATCGAACAGCGGCACCGGGGAGCTGTTTTTT; CDR3: CASSLSNSGTGELFF; size: -; J: TRBJ2-2; D: -; V: TRBV27
DNA: TGTGCCAGCAGTGACACCGGCAGAAGCACTGAAGCTTTCTTT; CDR3: CASSDTGRSTEAFF; size: -; J: TRBJ1-1; D: -; V: TRBV27
DNA: TGTGCCAGCAGCTTATGGGGGGACAATGAGCAGTTCTTC; CDR3: CASSLWGDNEQFF; size: -; J: TRBJ2-1; D: -; V: TRBV7-6
DNA: TGTGCCAGTAGTATCGGTATCCCGAACACTGAAGCTTTCTTT; CDR3: CASSIGIPNTEAFF; size: -; J: TRBJ1-1; D: -; V: TRBV19
DNA: TGTGCCAGCAGGACAGCGGGAGGTGTCGGGGAGCTGTTTTTT; CDR3: CASRTAGGVGELFF; size: -; J: TRBJ2-2; D: TRBD2; V: TRBV6-5
DNA: TGTGCCACCAGTGACACTCAAGCGGGAGCGAGCTCCTACAATGAGCAGTTCTTC; CDR3: CATSDTQAGASSYNEQFF; size: -; J: TRBJ2-1; D: TRBD2; V: TRBV24-1
DNA: TGTGCCAGCAGCTTGAAGGTCGGTACAGGGGGCCGCTTT; CDR3: CASSLKVGTGGRF; size: -; J: TRBJ1-4; D: TRBD1; V: TRBV5-6
DNA: TGTGCCAGCAGCTCCGGAGCGGGAGCCAGCACAGATACGCAGTATTTT; CDR3: CASSSGAGASTDTQYF; size: -; J: TRBJ2-3; D: TRBD2; V: TRBV7-9
DNA: TGTGCCAGCAGCGTTTCTGGGGGCCAGCCCCAGCATTTT; CDR3: CASSVSGGQPQHF; size: -; J: TRBJ1-5; D: -; V: TRBV9
DNA: TGTGCCAGCAGCAAAGGGTGTACGGCGGATAGAACCCAGCACACGCAGTATTTT; CDR3: CASSKGCTADRTQHTQYF; size: -; J: TRBJ2-3; D: -; V: TRBV21-1
DNA: TGTGCCAGCAGCCAAGGTGTTAGCGGGAGGGCCACGGAGTACTTC; CDR3: CASSQGVSGRATEYF; size: once; J: TRBJ2-4; D: TRBD2; V: TRBV3-1/TRBV3-2
DNA: TGTGCCAGCAGTGAGGACAGGGTCGGAAACACCATATATTTT; CDR3: CASSEDRVGNTIYF; size: few; J: TRBJ1-3; D: TRBD1; V: TRBV6-1
DNA: TGTGCCAGCAGTCGTTTACGGGACAGGGATGCTCACACTGAAGCTTTCTTT; CDR3: CASSRLRDRDAHTEAFF; size: -; J: TRBJ1-1; D: TRBD1; V: TRBV5-4
DNA: TGTGCCAGCAGCTTAACAGGGGCCATCAATTCACCCCTCCACTTT; CDR3: CASSLTGAINSPLHF; size: -; J: TRBJ1-6; D: TRBD1; V: TRBV28
DNA: TGTGCCAGCAGCCAGGTAGCGGGAGTTCAAGAGACCCAGTACTTC; CDR3: CASSQVAGVQETQYF; size: -; J: TRBJ2-5; D: TRBD2; V: TRBV7-3
DNA: TGTGCCACCAGCAGAGATACAGGGGGCGCAAATGGACGTCGAGGCTACACCTTC; CDR3: CATSRDTGGANGRRGYTF; size: -; J: TRBJ1-2; D: TRBD1; V: TRBV15
DNA: TGCGCCAGCAGTCTGGACAGGGCGGTCAATCAGCCCCAGCATTTT; CDR3: CASSLDRAVNQPQHF; size: -; J: TRBJ1-5; D: TRBD1; V: TRBV10-1
DNA: TGTGCCAGCAGCGTAAGTTCGGGATACCAAGAGACCCAGTACTTC; CDR3: CASSVSSGYQETQYF; size: -; J: TRBJ2-5; D: -; V: TRBV9
DNA: TGTGCCAGCAGCTTGCCAGGCGAAGGAGGCTACACCTTC; CDR3: CASSLPGEGGYTF; size: -; J: TRBJ1-2; D: -; V: TRBV7-9
DNA: TGTGCCAGCAGCTTAGACCCAGGTGGGCAAGCTTTCTTT; CDR3: CASSLDPGGQAFF; size: -; J: TRBJ1-1; D: -; V: TRBV13
DNA: TGTGCCAGCAGCGATCAGGCCCGCGCGGGGACCGGGGAGCTGTTTTTT; CDR3: CASSDQARAGTGELFF; size: -; J: TRBJ2-2; D: -; V: TRBV7-8
DNA: TGTGCCAGCTCACCAGGGACAGATAACTATGGCTACACCTTC; CDR3: CASSPGTDNYGYTF; size: -; J: TRBJ1-2; D: TRBD1; V: TRBV18